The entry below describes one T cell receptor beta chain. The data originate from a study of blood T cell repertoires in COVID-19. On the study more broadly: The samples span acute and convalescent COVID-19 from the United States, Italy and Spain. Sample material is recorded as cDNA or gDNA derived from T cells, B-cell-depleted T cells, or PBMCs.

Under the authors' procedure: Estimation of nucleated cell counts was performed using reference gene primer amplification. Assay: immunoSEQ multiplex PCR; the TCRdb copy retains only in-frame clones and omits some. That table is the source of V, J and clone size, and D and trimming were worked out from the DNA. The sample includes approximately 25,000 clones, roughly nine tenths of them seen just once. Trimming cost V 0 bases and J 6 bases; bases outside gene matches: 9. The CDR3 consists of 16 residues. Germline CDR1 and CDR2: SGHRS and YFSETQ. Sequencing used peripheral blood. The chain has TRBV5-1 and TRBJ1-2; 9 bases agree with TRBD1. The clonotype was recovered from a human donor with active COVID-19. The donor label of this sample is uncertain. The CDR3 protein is CASSLGGTGTGHGYTF. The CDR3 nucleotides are TGCGCCAGCAGCTTGGGGGGTACCGGGACAGGGCATGGCTACACCTTC.